This T cell receptor (beta chain) was documented in a study of T cell changes during pregnancy in multiple sclerosis. The table came from immunoSEQ multiplex PCR; TCRdb's copy has only in-frame clones and leaves some out. The repertoire has around 130,000 clones, roughly 95% of them found once; the top ten carry more than 0.4%. The V end lost 0 bases, the J end lost 6 bases, and 7 bases lay between the germline ends. The V gene's germline CDR1 is SGHNT and CDR2 YENEEA. CDR3 length: 13 residues. This clonotype was obtained from a female donor with multiple sclerosis, enrolled in a pregnancy study. The chain couples TRBV11-3 to TRBJ2-3; D is unresolved. Sequencing was performed on peripheral blood, taken after pregnancy. This CDR3 reads CASSLELSDTQYF. CDR3 in DNA: TGTGCCAGCAGCTTAGAGCTAAGTGATACGCAGTATTTT.